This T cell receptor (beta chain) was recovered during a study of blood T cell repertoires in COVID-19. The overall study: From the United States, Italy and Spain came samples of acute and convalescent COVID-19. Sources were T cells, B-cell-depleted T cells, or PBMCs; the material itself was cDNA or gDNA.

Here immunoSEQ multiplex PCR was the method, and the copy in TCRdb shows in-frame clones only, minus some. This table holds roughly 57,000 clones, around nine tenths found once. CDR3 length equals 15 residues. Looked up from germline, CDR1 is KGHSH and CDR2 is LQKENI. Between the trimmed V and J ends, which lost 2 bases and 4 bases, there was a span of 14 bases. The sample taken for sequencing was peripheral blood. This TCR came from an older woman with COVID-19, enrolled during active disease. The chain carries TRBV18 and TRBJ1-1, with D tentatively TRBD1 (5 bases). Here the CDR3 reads CASSPDGWGGTEAFF. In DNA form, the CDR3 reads TGTGCCAGCTCACCAGACGGGTGGGGGGGCACTGAAGCTTTCTTT.